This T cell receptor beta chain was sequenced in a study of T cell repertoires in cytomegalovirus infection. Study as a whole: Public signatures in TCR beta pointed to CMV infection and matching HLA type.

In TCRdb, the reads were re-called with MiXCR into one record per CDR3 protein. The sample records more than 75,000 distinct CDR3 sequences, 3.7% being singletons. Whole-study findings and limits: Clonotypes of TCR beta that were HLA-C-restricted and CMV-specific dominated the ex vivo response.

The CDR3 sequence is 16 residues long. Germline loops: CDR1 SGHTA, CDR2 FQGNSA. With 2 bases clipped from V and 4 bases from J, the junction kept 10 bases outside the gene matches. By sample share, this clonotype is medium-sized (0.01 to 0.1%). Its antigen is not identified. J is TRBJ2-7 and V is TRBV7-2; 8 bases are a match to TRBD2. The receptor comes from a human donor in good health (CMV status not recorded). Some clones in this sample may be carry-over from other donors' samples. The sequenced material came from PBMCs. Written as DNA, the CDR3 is TGTGCCAGCAGCTTATACGGACTAGCTGGGGGGTACGAGCAGTACTTC. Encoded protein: CASSLYGLAGGYEQYF.